This T cell receptor beta chain was identified during a study of cytomegalovirus exposure and HLA in healthy donors. About the study: Approximately 180 million T cells yielded 120 million or so unique TCR beta sequences, as an earlier analysis found.

PCR primers comprised 60 Vbeta and 13 Jbeta primers. The method was immunoSEQ multiplex PCR; TCRdb's version includes in-frame clones alone and lacks a portion of them. The table has fewer than 250,000 clones, around 80% seen once. This CDR3 comprises 14 residues. In germline, CDR1 is MGHRA, CDR2 YSYEKL. The rearrangement joins TRBV4-1 to TRBJ2-5, with no clear D. The J call may not be correct, given that the DNA end is closer to TRBJ2-7. The TCR originated in a man younger than 35 in good health and CMV-seronegative. Sequenced sample: PBMCs. The CDR3 sequence is CASSQDGFIYEQYF. The CDR3 DNA follows: TGCGCCAGCAGCCAAGATGGTTTCATCTACGAGCAGTACTTC.